This entry describes one TCR beta chain. What antigen it recognizes has not been identified. No base quality values were provided; no much bigger clone lies one nucleotide off. Including the terminal cysteine and phenylalanine, the CDR3 comprises 16 residues. Only the CDR3 part of the read is kept: 48 bases, read in frame from the first base. CDR1 and CDR2 are read off the germline V gene (reference sequence) as GTSNPN and SVGIG. The junction shows trimming of 2 bases on V and 1 base on J, and the gene matches do not reach 8 bases of it. The method behind the library was the immunoSEQ multiplex PCR assay. A mixture of 60 forward primers for TCR Vbeta segments and 13 reverse primers for TCR Jbeta segments was used in the multiplex PCR. Amplification of the CDR3 region of rearranged TCR beta genes was performed with a multiplex PCR assay on genomic DNA. The amplified TCR beta libraries were sequenced on the Illumina HiSeq System as 87-base-pair reads. Concerning the study's data processing: A later analysis tallied roughly 80 million unique TCR beta chains across the 610 or so repertoires, and approximately 12 million of those chains were shared by two or more donors. Raw reads were error-corrected and collapsed into unique sequences with a nearest-neighbor algorithm that merged closely related sequences to remove PCR and sequencing errors. To assign V, D and J gene segments, CDR3 sequences were aligned to IMGT reference sequences. For a sequence to be retained, a match of at least six nucleotides to both a V gene segment and a J gene segment was required. Rearrangements were classified as productive when the CDR3 lacked stop codons and remained in frame with V and J, and all other rearrangements were classified as non-productive. Following IMGT convention, CDR3 was defined as the stretch from the second conserved V-encoded cysteine to the conserved J-encoded phenylalanine. The earlier analysis of around 640 of the donors excluded sequences that lacked an unambiguous match to a single V gene segment. In an earlier analysis of 587 of the donors, V segments were called functional above 56.7% productive rearrangements and were called segregating when the between-donor standard deviation exceeded 5%. A statistical classification framework was built for diagnosing cytomegalovirus status from the catalog of TCR beta chain sequences. In a later analysis, TCR nucleotide sequences were compared against IMGT/GENE-DB human TR gene sequences so that V and J genes could be assigned. The TCRdist pipeline was used in a later analysis to assign CDR3 sequences and most-parsimonious VDJ recombination scenarios. A later analysis defined each TCR beta chain by its CDR3 amino acid sequence plus V-gene family, and excluded reads lacking a unique V-gene family. In a later analysis, some 600 highly shared, low-generation-probability nucleotide sequences were removed to address suspected cross-contamination and a sequencing artifact. For each public chain, a later analysis derived a clonal expansion index from normalized ranks of inferred template counts within each repertoire. Generation probabilities in a later analysis came from a VDJ recombination model fitted to out-of-frame rearrangements, and those results were checked against IGoR. Hypergeometric tests were used in a later analysis to score TCR-TCR, TCR-HLA and TCR-CMV co-occurrence, with a repertoire-size bias correction applied to the TCR pairs. False discovery rates were estimated in a later analysis by permuting HLA or CMV assignments 20 times. A later analysis grouped co-occurring TCRs with DBSCAN, adding TCRdist sequence similarity when clustering within HLA-allele-positive subsets. Repertoires with fewer than 30,000 or more than 120,000 public chains, plus five repertoires with anomalous nucleotide sharing, were excluded from co-occurrence clustering. TCRdb carries this immuneACCESS record with in-frame sequences only. Its versions omit some clonotypes, under half of them owing to an unresolved V gene in the studies checked, with the rest unexplained. The D gene and trimming were derived from the DNA, and the V and J assignments and clone size from that table. A total of about 60,000 clones appear in this sample, around 77% of them only once. The ten top clones hold approximately 3.5% of the sample.

The data derive from a study of cytomegalovirus exposure and HLA in healthy donors listed by TCRdb under 2017. At the level of the whole study: An earlier analysis of 550 to 700 of the donors reported roughly 270 Gb of sequence data and some 120 million unique TCR beta sequences from 150 million to 200 million T cells. To decide whether each TCR beta V gene segment behaved as functional or pseudogenic, an earlier analysis of fewer than 750 of the donors relied on high-throughput TCR beta sequencing. A handful of DR-DQ haplotypes were handled as single units for association and clustering because linkage in the cohort was strong. An early release that covered 500 to 800 HLA-typed donors contained 300 to 350 gigabases of sequencing data and around 80 million unique TCR sequences. The T cell repertoires of 700 or so subjects were profiled by immunosequencing and related to cytomegalovirus serostatus. The number of typed donors differed by locus: roughly 629-640 for A, B, C, DRB1 and DQB1; 500 to 550 for DQA1; approximately 600 for DPA1; and 400 to 480 for DPB1. A later analysis re-examined previously published TCR beta repertoires from roughly 720 donors and added high-resolution HLA genotyping to investigate patterns of TCR occurrence. To predict cytomegalovirus infection status, the study combined high-throughput TCR immunosequencing, statistical association of individual TCRs with disease status, and machine learning. The study aimed to test whether signatures of past pathogen exposure could be identified by cataloging public T cell receptors. Besides the first cohort of under 700 subjects, a separate validation cohort made up of around 120 different subjects was used. On average, about 200,000 unique TCR beta nucleotide sequences were sequenced per donor among some 430 genotyped donors of the cohort, with about 19% of those sequences being non-productive. Rather than drawing on any new phenotypic data, the later analysis identified candidate immune exposures from TCR beta sequences and the way those sequences occurred across donors. Genome-wide SNP genotypes for about 65% of the roughly 670 donors were used in a later genetic analysis, which treated that subset as a discovery cohort. Alongside the repertoire data, information on donor age, sex, ethnicity and CMV serostatus was compiled. HLA typing included class I and class II loci at four-digit resolution. All discovery cohort repertoires had been generated using a single sequencing platform. Of the 300 to 500 genotyped donors, 75% to 85% were placed in the genetic ancestry cluster associated with self-reported Caucasian donors.

The cohort was made up of approximately 670 healthy bone marrow donors. At the time of sampling, every cohort member was nominally healthy, though immune exposures that went unrecorded were likely present. The donor tested CMV seropositive and was one of the 289 seropositive cohort members. A peripheral blood sample was provided by each donor, and peripheral blood mononuclear cells were used for TCR beta sequencing. Genomic DNA extraction from the blood cell samples was performed with the Qiagen DNeasy Blood Extraction Kit. General study outcomes and caveats: In the study, around 160 TCR beta chains were listed as associated with cytomegalovirus. Compared with equally common non-associated chains, HLA-associated TCR beta chains in a later analysis were more clonally expanded and had lower generation probabilities. Three of the identified cytomegalovirus-associated TCR beta chains were confirmed in vitro to be specific for cytomegalovirus antigens. According to a later analysis, most CMV-associated TCR beta chains appeared to be HLA-restricted, and the HLA associations seemed to be driven largely by CMV exposure. In a later genetic analysis, fewer N-insertions in productive TCRs were reported among donors in an Asian-associated ancestry cluster than the roughly 640-donor mean. A further reported finding was that TCR beta sequences accurately predicted the HLA-A and HLA-B alleles for most subjects in the first cohort. Because HLA typing was missing for some donors at each locus, association tests included only the typed subset. Some IMGT-functional V segments, including TRBV6-2 and TRBV6-3, could not be told apart with the 87-base-pair reads, so those segments were excluded. The earlier analysis of 587 of the donors excluded roughly 17 rarely observed V segments, including chromosome 9 orphons, because counts were too low. Correlated functional status among segregating V segments might reflect linkage disequilibrium, but an unknown experimental factor could not be ruled out. According to a later analysis, TCR association rates differed among HLA loci, with DRB1 alleles showing the most associated TCRs and HLA-C alleles showing the fewest. An association between a missense DCLRE1C variant and V-gene and J-gene trimming of TCR beta chains was found in a later genetic analysis and replicated in an independent cohort. It was suggested by the authors that the approach could potentially be generalized to other disease states and immunological phenotypes. At a false discovery rate of 0.05, a later analysis linked fewer than 20,000 TCR beta sequences to specific HLA alleles. A later analysis reported that several top co-occurrence clusters appeared linked to parvovirus B19, influenza, CMV and Epstein-Barr virus. A cluster of highly shared sequence variants was judged likely to be a technical artifact of the sequencing pipeline. Broadly in line with IMGT annotations, most TCR beta V segments showed up in productive rearrangements about 87% or about 30% of the time in an earlier analysis of around 600 of the donors. Most TCR sequences were observed very rarely across donors, whereas some public TCRs were present in many individuals. Sequencing depth was assumed to be roughly uniform across donors in the presence/absence analyses, though that assumption may not hold. Immune exposure information for the cohort was limited to CMV serostatus. This cohort had only TCR beta chains sequenced, and the lack of alpha or paired-chain data limited which features could be detected. When HLA alleles, especially DR and DQ, strongly co-occurred, TCR associations were difficult to assign to individual alleles. The classifier was reported to diagnose cytomegalovirus status with high specificity and sensitivity in both the original and validation cohorts.

The receptor comes from a middle-aged woman in good health and CMV-seropositive. The sequence links TRBV30 to TRBJ2-3; 8 bases in between match TRBD2. The sequenced sample consisted of PBMCs. The CDR3 is CAWSSRGGRRTDTQYF. The base sequence is TGTGCCTGGAGTTCCCGCGGGGGGAGGCGCACAGATACGCAGTATTTT.